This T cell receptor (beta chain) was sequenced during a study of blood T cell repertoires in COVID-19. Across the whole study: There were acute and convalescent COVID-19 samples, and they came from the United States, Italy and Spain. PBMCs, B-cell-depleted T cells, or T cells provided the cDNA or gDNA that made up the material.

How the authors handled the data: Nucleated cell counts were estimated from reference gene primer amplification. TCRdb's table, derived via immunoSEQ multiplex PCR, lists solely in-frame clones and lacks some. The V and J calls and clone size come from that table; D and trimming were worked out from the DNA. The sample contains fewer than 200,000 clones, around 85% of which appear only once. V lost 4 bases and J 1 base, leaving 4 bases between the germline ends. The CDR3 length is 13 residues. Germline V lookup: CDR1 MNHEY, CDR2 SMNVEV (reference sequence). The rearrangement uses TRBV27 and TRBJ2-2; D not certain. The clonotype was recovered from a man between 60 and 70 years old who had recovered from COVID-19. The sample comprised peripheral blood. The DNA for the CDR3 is TGTGCCAGCAGTTCTTTGAACACCGGGGAGCTGTTTTTT. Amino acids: CASSSLNTGELFF.